These T cell receptor beta chains were read from a single sample in a study of long-term antiretroviral therapy in people with HIV. Using immunoSEQ multiplex PCR, the repertoire was profiled, and TCRdb retains in-frame clones only, with some absent. The data hold 42,000 or so clones, with about 89% observed a single time. The specimen was unsorted PBMCs, collected 0.1 years before starting antiretroviral therapy. The receptors come from a woman aged 50 to 60 with HIV. Each CDR3 is given with its conserved first and last residue. Each record gives: J gene, D gene, V gene, clone size, CDR3 protein, CDR3 DNA. D genes are given only for firm matches. Only some rows state a clone size, as once, few, many or a class for expanded clones.

>TRBJ1-1|TRBD1|TRBV2|NA
CASSPRGTGQMNTEAFF
TGTGCCAGCAGCCCACGCGGGACAGGGCAAATGAACACTGAAGCTTTCTTT
>TRBJ1-2|NA|TRBV4-1|few
CASSQDSAGYGYTF
TGCGCCAGCAGCCAAGACTCGGCGGGCTATGGCTACACCTTC
>TRBJ2-6|NA|TRBV5-4|NA
CASSLAGAGANVLTF
TGTGCCAGCAGCTTGGCGGGGGCTGGGGCCAACGTCCTGACTTTC
>TRBJ2-7|NA|TRBV5-6|NA
CASSLAEYEQYF
TGTGCCAGCAGCTTGGCCGAGTACGAGCAGTACTTC
>TRBJ2-1|NA|TRBV27|once
CASSPQGYNEQFF
TGTGCCAGCAGTCCCCAGGGATACAATGAGCAGTTCTTC
>TRBJ1-2|NA|TRBV11-2|NA
CASSPIQGTNYDGYTF
TGTGCCAGCAGCCCGATACAGGGTACAAACTATGACGGCTACACCTTC
>TRBJ1-5|NA|TRBV19|once
CASSISLRGNQPQHF
TGTGCCAGTAGTATCTCATTGAGGGGCAATCAGCCCCAGCATTTT
>TRBJ2-5|TRBD2|TRBV6-1|NA
CASSETLADQETQYF
TGTGCCAGCAGTGAAACCCTAGCGGATCAAGAGACCCAGTACTTC
>TRBJ1-3|TRBD1|TRBV7-6|NA
CASSLGTGTGNTIYF
TGTGCCAGCAGCTTGGGGACAGGGACTGGAAACACCATATATTTT
>TRBJ2-1|TRBD1|TRBV11-2|NA
CASSSRQGSSYNEQFF
TGTGCCAGCAGCTCCCGACAGGGCAGCTCCTACAATGAGCAGTTCTTC
>TRBJ2-1|TRBD2|TRBV5-6|NA
CASSRLGLAGTNEQFF
TGTGCCAGCAGTCGATTAGGACTAGCGGGGACCAATGAGCAGTTCTTC
>TRBJ2-7|TRBD1|TRBV10-3|NA
CASGTGGFYEQYF
TGTGCCAGTGGGACAGGGGGTTTCTACGAGCAGTACTTC
>TRBJ2-7|NA|TRBV5-1|NA
CASSLEGGQLYEQYF
TGCGCCAGCAGCTTGGAGGGGGGACAACTCTACGAGCAGTACTTC
>TRBJ2-5|NA|TRBV27|NA
CASSSGPSGARETQYF
TGTGCCAGCAGTTCGGGACCCTCAGGGGCAAGAGAGACCCAGTACTTC
>TRBJ1-2|NA|TRBV7-2|NA
CASTARVGYYGYTF
TGTGCCAGTACGGCCCGCGTGGGGTACTATGGCTACACCTTC
>TRBJ2-3|TRBD2|TRBV5-1|NA
CASSLAPFSGGADTQYF
TGCGCCAGCAGCTTGGCCCCGTTTAGCGGGGGGGCAGATACGCAGTATTTT
>TRBJ1-6|NA|TRBV9|NA
CASSVVGIGSTPLHF
TGTGCCAGCAGCGTAGTAGGGATAGGTTCGACCCCCCTCCACTTT
>TRBJ1-1|NA|TRBV6-1|NA
CASILQGLSEAFF
TGTGCCAGCATTTTACAGGGATTGAGTGAAGCTTTCTTT
>TRBJ2-7|TRBD1|TRBV29-1|NA
CSVTRGFGYEQYF
TGCAGCGTTACCAGGGGGTTTGGTTACGAGCAGTACTTC
>TRBJ1-1|NA|TRBV27|NA
CASSGTVNTEAFF
TGTGCCAGCAGTGGGACGGTGAACACTGAAGCTTTCTTT
>TRBJ2-1|TRBD2|TRBV29-1|NA
CSVDIGGAGEQFF
TGCAGCGTTGATATCGGGGGGGCTGGTGAGCAGTTCTTC
>TRBJ1-2|TRBD1|TRBV6-1|NA
CASSVGRGAYGYTF
TGTGCCAGCAGTGTAGGCAGGGGGGCCTATGGCTACACCTTC
>TRBJ2-5|NA|TRBV7-7|NA
CASSLPETQYF
TGTGCTAGCAGCTTGCCCGAGACCCAGTACTTC
>TRBJ2-7|TRBD1|TRBV10-3|NA
CASQPVTGGPYEQYF
TGTGCCAGCCAACCGGTTACAGGGGGACCCTACGAGCAGTACTTC
>TRBJ2-7|NA|TRBV5-1|NA
CASRSERSYEQYF
TGCGCCAGCAGATCAGAACGTAGCTACGAGCAGTACTTC
>TRBJ2-7|TRBD1|TRBV4-1|NA
CASSHPGQGSYEQYF
TGCGCCAGCAGCCACCCGGGACAGGGATCCTACGAGCAGTACTTC
>TRBJ2-2|NA|TRBV6-1|NA
CASVEQTANTGELFF
TGTGCCAGCGTTGAACAGACCGCGAACACCGGGGAGCTGTTTTTT
>TRBJ2-7|NA|TRBV11-2|NA
CASSLEPGSSYEQYF
TGTGCCAGCAGCTTAGAGCCAGGGTCTTCCTACGAGCAGTACTTC
>TRBJ1-1|NA|TRBV25-1|NA
CASKEGLRPFF
TGTGCCAGCAAAGAGGGGCTGCGACCTTTCTTT
>TRBJ2-7|NA|TRBV5-1|NA
CASSSMTGGGGEQYF
TGCGCCAGCAGCTCCATGACCGGGGGAGGGGGGGAGCAGTACTTC
>TRBJ1-1|NA|TRBV5-4|NA
CASSLAGAVTEAFF
TGTGCCAGCAGCTTGGCAGGGGCCGTCACTGAAGCTTTCTTT
>TRBJ2-7|NA|TRBV21-1|NA
CASSKSPDEQYF
TGTGCCAGCAGCAAATCCCCCGACGAGCAGTACTTC
>TRBJ2-5|NA|TRBV7-2|once
CASSPPGREETQYF
TGTGCCAGCAGCCCTCCCGGCAGAGAAGAGACCCAGTACTTC
>TRBJ1-1|TRBD1|TRBV13|once
CASSSPTGDTEAFF
TGTGCCAGCAGCTCACCGACAGGGGACACTGAAGCTTTCTTT
>TRBJ1-2|NA|TRBV29-1|NA
CSVESIGGQGYTF
TGCAGCGTTGAATCGATTGGGGGGCAAGGCTACACCTTC
>TRBJ2-1|NA|TRBV2|NA
CASSEDGNEQFF
TGTGCCAGCAGTGAAGACGGCAATGAGCAGTTCTTC
>TRBJ2-7|NA|TRBV2|NA
CASSEVAFEQYF
TGTGCCAGCAGTGAAGTTGCCTTCGAGCAGTACTTC
>TRBJ1-6|NA|TRBV7-9|NA
CASSLVRGLDNSPLHF
TGTGCCAGCAGCTTAGTTAGGGGCCTGGATAATTCACCCCTCCACTTT
>TRBJ2-2|NA|TRBV19|NA
CATSWGRVVNTGELFF
TGTGCCACCTCCTGGGGCAGGGTCGTAAACACCGGGGAGCTGTTTTTT
>TRBJ2-2|TRBD1|TRBV15|NA
CATSRDRGTGELFF
TGTGCCACCAGCAGGGACAGGGGCACCGGGGAGCTGTTTTTT
>TRBJ1-2|NA|TRBV19|NA
CASINRAGNYGYTF
TGTGCCAGCATAAACAGGGCCGGTAACTATGGCTACACCTTC
>TRBJ2-3|TRBD1|TRBV5-1|NA
CASGPTGVYTDTQYF
TGCGCCAGCGGCCCGACAGGGGTCTACACAGATACGCAGTATTTT
>TRBJ1-1|NA|TRBV10-2|NA
CASILAGENTEAFF
TGCGCCAGCATCCTGGCAGGGGAAAACACTGAAGCTTTCTTT